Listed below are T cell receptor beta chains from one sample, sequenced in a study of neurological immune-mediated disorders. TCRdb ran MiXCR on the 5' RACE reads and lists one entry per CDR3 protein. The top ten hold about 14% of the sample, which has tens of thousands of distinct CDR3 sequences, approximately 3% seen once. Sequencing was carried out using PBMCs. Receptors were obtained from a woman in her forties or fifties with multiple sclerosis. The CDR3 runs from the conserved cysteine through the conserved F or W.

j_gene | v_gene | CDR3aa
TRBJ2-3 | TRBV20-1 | CSAIGGLSTDTQYF
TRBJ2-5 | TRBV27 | CASSLDRETQYF
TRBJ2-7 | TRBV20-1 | CSARVPLGRGSYEQYF
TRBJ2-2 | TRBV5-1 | CASREQPNTGELFF
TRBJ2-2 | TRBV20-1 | CSARVAGTTNTGELFF
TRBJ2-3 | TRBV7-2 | CASSLDGVGTDTQYF
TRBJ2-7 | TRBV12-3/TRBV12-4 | CASSFTSGTYEQYF
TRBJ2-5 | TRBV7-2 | CASSSNPTWGGPQETQYF
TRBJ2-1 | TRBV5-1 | CASSSAAYNEQFF
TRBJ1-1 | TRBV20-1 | CSARAGTMNTEAFF
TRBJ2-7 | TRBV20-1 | CSARSRLAGGYEQYF
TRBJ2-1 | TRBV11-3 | CASSPYTGGHNEQFF
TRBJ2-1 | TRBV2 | CASSDTLTGYNEQFF
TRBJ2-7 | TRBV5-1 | CASSQTTGSVSYEQYF
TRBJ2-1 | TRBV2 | CASSESRIPNEQFF
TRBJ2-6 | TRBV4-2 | CASSDRAWGANVLTF
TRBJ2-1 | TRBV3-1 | CASNQGQIYNEQFF
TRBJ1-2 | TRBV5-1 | CASSTGDGAGDTF
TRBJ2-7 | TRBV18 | CASSLDTSYEQYF
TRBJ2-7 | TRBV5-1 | CASRGGLAGVYEQYF
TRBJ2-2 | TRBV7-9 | CASRQTGNTGELFF
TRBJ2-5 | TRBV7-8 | CASSSITSGGAGKTQYF
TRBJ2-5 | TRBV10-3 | CAISESRGLAGDQETQYF
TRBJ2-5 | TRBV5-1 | CASSSLRTGKETQYF
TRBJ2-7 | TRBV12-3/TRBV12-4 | CASSRTSGGNEQYF
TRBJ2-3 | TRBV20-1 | CSASGGSGTDTQYF
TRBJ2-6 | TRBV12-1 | CASSPPRRGYGANVLTF
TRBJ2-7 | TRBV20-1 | CSARRTSGRTPYEQYF
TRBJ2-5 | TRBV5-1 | CASPSRGKTQYF
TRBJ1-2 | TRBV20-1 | CSARDRSVGKYYGYTF
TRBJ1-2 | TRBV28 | CASSLTGGGYTF
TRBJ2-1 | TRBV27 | CASSLFGYNEQFF
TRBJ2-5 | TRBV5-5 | CASRAQETQYF
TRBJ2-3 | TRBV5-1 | CASSPRSAGHTDTQYF
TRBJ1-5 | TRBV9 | CASSPGTGLNQPQHF
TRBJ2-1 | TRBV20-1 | CSARSGEQFF
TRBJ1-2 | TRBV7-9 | CASSKPGHYGYTF
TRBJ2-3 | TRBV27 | CASSLRRRDSTDTQYF
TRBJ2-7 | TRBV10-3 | CAIRRDSAYEQYF
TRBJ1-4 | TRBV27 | CASSLLRGNEKLFF
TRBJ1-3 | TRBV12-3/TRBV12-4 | CAISARSGNTIYF
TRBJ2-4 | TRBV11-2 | CASSVILAGGRVLAKNIQYF